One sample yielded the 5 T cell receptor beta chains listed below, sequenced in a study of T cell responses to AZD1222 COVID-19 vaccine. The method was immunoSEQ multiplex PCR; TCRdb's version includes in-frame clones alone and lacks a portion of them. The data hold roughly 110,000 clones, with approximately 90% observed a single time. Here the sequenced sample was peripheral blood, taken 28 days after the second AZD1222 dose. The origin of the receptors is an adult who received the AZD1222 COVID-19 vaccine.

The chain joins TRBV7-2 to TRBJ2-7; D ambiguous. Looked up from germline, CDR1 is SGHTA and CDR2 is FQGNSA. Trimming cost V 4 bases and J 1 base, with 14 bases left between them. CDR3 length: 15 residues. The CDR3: CASSSRWGRSYEQYF. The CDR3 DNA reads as TGTGCCAGCAGCTCCCGCTGGGGAAGGTCCTACGAGCAGTACTTC.

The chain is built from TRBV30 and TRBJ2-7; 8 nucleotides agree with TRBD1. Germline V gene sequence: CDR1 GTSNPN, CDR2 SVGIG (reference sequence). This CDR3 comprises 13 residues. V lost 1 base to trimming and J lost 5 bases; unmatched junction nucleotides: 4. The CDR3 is CAWSGSRGHEQYF. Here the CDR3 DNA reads TGTGCCTGGAGTGGCAGCAGGGGGCACGAGCAGTACTTC.

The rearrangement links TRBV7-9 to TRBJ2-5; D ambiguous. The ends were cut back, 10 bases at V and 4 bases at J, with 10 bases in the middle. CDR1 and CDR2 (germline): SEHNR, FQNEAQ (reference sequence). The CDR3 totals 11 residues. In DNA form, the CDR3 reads TGTGCCACTCACTCGGCAGAGACCCAGTACTTC. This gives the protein CATHSAETQYF.

The CDR3 DNA follows: TGTGCCAGCTCACCAACTAATGAAAAACTGTTTTTT. Translation: CASSPTNEKLFF. The chain links TRBV18 to TRBJ1-4, with no clear D. Germline-derived CDR1 and CDR2 are KGHSH and LQKENI. Deletions cut 2 bases from V and 2 bases from J, with 0 bases between. The CDR3 totals 12 residues.

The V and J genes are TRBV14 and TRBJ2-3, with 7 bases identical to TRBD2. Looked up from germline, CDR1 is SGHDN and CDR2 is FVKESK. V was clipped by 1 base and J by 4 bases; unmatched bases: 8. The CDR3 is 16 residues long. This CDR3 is CASSQVSAGSADTQYF. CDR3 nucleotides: TGTGCCAGCAGCCAAGTCTCAGCGGGGAGCGCAGATACGCAGTATTTT. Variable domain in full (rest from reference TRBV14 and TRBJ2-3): EAGVTQFPSHSVIEKGQTVTLRCDPISGHDNLYWYRRVMGKEIKFLLHFVKESKQDESGMPNNRFLAERTGGTYSTLKVQPAELEDSGVYFCASSQVSAGSADTQYFGPGTRLTVL.